This T cell receptor (beta chain) came from a study of blood T cell repertoires in COVID-19. At the level of the study: Both acute and convalescent COVID-19 samples were obtained from the United States, Italy and Spain. The cDNA or gDNA used as material had been derived from T cells, B-cell-depleted T cells, or PBMCs.

V lost 6 bases, J lost 11 bases, and 16 bases lay in between. Germline V gene sequence: CDR1 MNHEY, CDR2 SMNVEV (reference sequence). The CDR3 spans 12 residues. Original handling: Counts of nucleated cells, estimated from reference gene primer amplification, were obtained. TCRdb's table, derived via immunoSEQ multiplex PCR, lists solely in-frame clones and lacks some. The D gene and trimming were derived from the DNA, and the V and J assignments and clone size from that table. In the table there are under 70,000 clones, approximately 92% of which are singletons. Sequenced material: peripheral blood. The chain has TRBV27 and TRBJ1-1; no firm D call. This sequence was found in a human donor with active COVID-19. The donor label of this sample is uncertain. CDR3: CASRSAAQLAFF. The CDR3 bases are TGTGCCAGCAGATCGGCGGCGCAACTGGCTTTCTTT.